This T cell receptor beta chain came from a study of T-cell memory formation after mild COVID-19. About the research overall: TCR clusters were mostly confined to one donor each.

Overall study findings and caveats: Clones that contracted from day 15 to 85 had balanced CD4/CD8; later expanders were CD4+ biased. Shrinking CD4+ clones were chiefly CM and EM; CD8+ ones were chiefly EMRA.

In this sample, this clonotype turned up a few times. Antigen unknown. Researchers used 5'RACE with constant-segment primers to make TCR alpha and TCR beta cDNA libraries that carry sample barcodes and UMIs. From the 5' RACE reads, TCRdb called clonotypes with MiXCR, one entry per CDR3 protein. The table shows 410,000 or so distinct CDR3 sequences, with about 22% occurring only once. Germline V gene data show CDR1 as LGHDT and CDR2 as YNNKEL (reference sequence). With V trimmed by 0 bases and J by 7 bases, 13 bases remained unmatched. This CDR3 contains 18 residues. The rearrangement joins TRBV3-1 to TRBJ2-1; 9 bases align to TRBD2. The TCR was taken from an adult woman who had mild COVID-19 (a few samples of this study predate the infection). Cell type and time point are not known. Sequencing used PBMCs or a T cell subset sorted from them (not recorded which). The CDR3 sequence: CASSQDALSAGGRNEQFF. In DNA form, the CDR3 reads TGTGCCAGCAGCCAAGATGCCCTTTCAGCGGGGGGAAGGAATGAGCAGTTCTTC.